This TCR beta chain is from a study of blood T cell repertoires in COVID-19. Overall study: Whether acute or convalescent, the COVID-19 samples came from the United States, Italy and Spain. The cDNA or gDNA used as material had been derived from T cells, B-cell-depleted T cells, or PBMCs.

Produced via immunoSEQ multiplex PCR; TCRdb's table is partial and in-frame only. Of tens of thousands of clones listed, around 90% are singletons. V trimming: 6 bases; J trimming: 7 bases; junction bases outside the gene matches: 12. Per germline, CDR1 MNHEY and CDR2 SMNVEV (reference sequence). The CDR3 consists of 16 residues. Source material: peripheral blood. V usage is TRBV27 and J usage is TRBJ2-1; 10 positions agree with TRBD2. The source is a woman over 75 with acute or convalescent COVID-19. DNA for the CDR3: TGTGCCAGCAGCCGAAAAGCGGGGGGGCCGAGAAATGAGCAGTTCTTC. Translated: CASSRKAGGPRNEQFF.